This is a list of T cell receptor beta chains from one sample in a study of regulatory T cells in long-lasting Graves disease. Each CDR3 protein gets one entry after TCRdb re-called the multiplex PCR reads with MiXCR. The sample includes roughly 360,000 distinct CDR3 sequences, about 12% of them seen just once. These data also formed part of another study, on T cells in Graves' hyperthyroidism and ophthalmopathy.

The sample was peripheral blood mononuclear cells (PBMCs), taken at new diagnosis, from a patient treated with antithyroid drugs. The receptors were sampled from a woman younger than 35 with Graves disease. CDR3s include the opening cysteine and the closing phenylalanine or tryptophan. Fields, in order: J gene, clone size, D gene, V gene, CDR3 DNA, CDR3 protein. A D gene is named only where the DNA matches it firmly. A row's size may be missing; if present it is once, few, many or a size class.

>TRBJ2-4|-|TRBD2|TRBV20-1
TGCAGTGCTATGTCCGGCGCGGGAGTCGTTCAGTACTTC
CSAMSGAGVVQYF
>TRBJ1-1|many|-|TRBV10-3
TGTGCCATCAGTGAGGTAACAGCTGAAGCTTTCTTT
CAISEVTAEAFF
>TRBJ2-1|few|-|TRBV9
TGTGCCAGCAGCGTAGCCGCCAGGGATGAGCAGTTCTTC
CASSVAARDEQFF
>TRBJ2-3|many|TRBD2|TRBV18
TGTGCCAGCAGTCGGGGACTAGCGGGCGCAGATACGCAGTATTTT
CASSRGLAGADTQYF
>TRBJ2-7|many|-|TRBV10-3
TGTGCCATCAGTGAGTCGGATTACGAGCAGTACTTC
CAISESDYEQYF
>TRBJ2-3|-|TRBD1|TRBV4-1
TGCGCCAGCAGCCAAGTCTGGACAGGGGGGATCACAGATACGCAGTATTTT
CASSQVWTGGITDTQYF
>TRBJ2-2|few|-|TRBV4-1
TGCGCCAGCAGCCAAGACGGCCCAGGGACCGGGGAGCTGTTTTTT
CASSQDGPGTGELFF
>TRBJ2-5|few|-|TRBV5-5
TGTGCCAGCAGCTTGGCCTCAGGGGATCAGGGGGAGACCCAGTACTTC
CASSLASGDQGETQYF
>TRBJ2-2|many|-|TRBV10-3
TGTGCCACGGCCCCGGGACCGCCGTCGAACACCGGGGAGCTGTTTTTT
CATAPGPPSNTGELFF
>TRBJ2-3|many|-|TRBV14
TGTGCCAGCAGCCAACTCCAAGCAAACCCGAGCACAGATACGCAGTATTTT
CASSQLQANPSTDTQYF
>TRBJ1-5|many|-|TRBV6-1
TGTGCCAGCACTCCTCAACAGGATAGCAATCAGCCCCAGCATTTT
CASTPQQDSNQPQHF
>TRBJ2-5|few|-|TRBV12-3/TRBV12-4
TGTGCCAGCAGCCCGGGACGGGGTAGATCAGAGACCCAGTACTTC
CASSPGRGRSETQYF
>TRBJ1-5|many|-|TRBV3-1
TGTGCCAGCAGCCAAGGTTTGGGTCGTGGCAGGCGTTATGATCAGCCCCAGCATTTT
CASSQGLGRGRRYDQPQHF
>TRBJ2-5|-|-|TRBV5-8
TGTGCCAGCAGCTTTAGAGAGTCCCAGTACTTC
CASSFRESQYF
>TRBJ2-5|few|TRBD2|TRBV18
TGTGCCAGCTCCCCTAGCGGGGGGCGGCTCGGTCAAGAGACCCAGTACTTC
CASSPSGGRLGQETQYF